These 10 T cell receptor beta chains were all obtained from the same sample, sequenced in a study of blood T cell repertoires in COVID-19. Using immunoSEQ multiplex PCR, the repertoire was profiled, and TCRdb retains in-frame clones only, with some absent. The sample has tens of thousands of clones, 75% to 90% seen once. The sequencing input was peripheral blood. Every receptor here comes from a human donor in a cohort sampled during active COVID-19.

The chain has TRBV4-1 and TRBJ1-4; 8 nucleotides align to TRBD1. Germline V lookup: CDR1 MGHRA, CDR2 YSYEKL. The CDR3 is 15 amino acids. The V segment lost 4 bases and the J segment 2 bases; nucleotides outside the gene matches: 3. Written as DNA, the CDR3 is TGCGCCAGCAGCCGATCAGGGGGCACTAATGAAAAACTGTTTTTT. Translation: CASSRSGGTNEKLFF.

This rearrangement joins TRBV28 to TRBJ1-5; the D gene is possibly TRBD1 (5 bases). The CDR3 has 16 amino acids. Germline V lookup: CDR1 MDHEN, CDR2 SYDVKM. V was clipped by 3 bases and J by 7 bases, with 19 bases between them. This CDR3 is CASSLGGGGGRQPQHF. CDR3 nucleotides: TGTGCCAGCAGTTTGGGGGGGGGTGGAGGCCGCCAGCCCCAGCATTTT.

The rearrangement links TRBV15 to TRBJ2-3; D might be TRBD2 (6 bases). Germline values: CDR1 LNHNV, CDR2 YYDKDF (reference sequence). V was shortened by 0 bases and J by 1 base, with 11 bases between the two germline ends. This CDR3 region has 16 residues. For the CDR3, the DNA is TGTGCCACCAGCAGAGATTGGGGCGGGGGCACAGATACGCAGTATTTT. Amino acid sequence: CATSRDWGGGTDTQYF.

This chain uses TRBV19 with TRBJ2-6; 7 nucleotides agree with TRBD1. Per germline, CDR1 LNHDA and CDR2 SQIVND (reference sequence). CDR3 length: 15 amino acids. V dropped 6 bases and J dropped 1; count of bases not matched to a gene: 3. CDR3 region: CASSGTASGANVLTF. In nucleotides, the CDR3 is TGTGCCAGTAGCGGGACAGCTTCTGGGGCCAACGTCCTGACTTTC.

The table lists this clone with a count of one. CDR3 amino acids: CATSRDVRGGEKLFF. In DNA form, the CDR3 reads TGTGCCACCAGCAGAGACGTCAGAGGTGGAGAAAAACTGTTTTTT. The chain carries TRBV15 and TRBJ1-4; D ambiguous. The CDR3 consists of 15 residues. V was cut by 0 bases and J by 8 bases, with 13 bases left in between. The germline V gene encodes CDR1 LNHNV and CDR2 YYDKDF (reference sequence). The full variable domain, its missing parts supplied by reference TRBV15 and TRBJ1-4, is DAMVIQNPRYQVTQFGKPVTLSCSQTLNHNVMYWYQQKSSQAPKLLFHYYDKDFNNEADTPDNFQSRRPNTSFCFLDIRSPGLGDTAMYLCATSRDVRGGEKLFFGSGTQLSVL.

V gene TRBV3-1 (or the pseudogene TRBV3-2) combines with J gene TRBJ2-1, with 7 bases fitting TRBD2. Germline trimming cut 2 bases from V and 5 bases from J; bases unmatched to any gene: 3. The CDR3 is made up of 14 amino acids. The germline V gene encodes CDR1 LGHDT and CDR2 YNNKEL (reference sequence). CDR3 protein: CASSQLAVDNEQFF. DNA for the CDR3: TGTGCCAGCAGCCAACTAGCGGTGGACAATGAGCAGTTCTTC.

The chain combines TRBV19 with TRBJ1-2; no reliable D call. This CDR3 has 14 amino acids. Trimming took off 3 bases at V and 6 bases at J, with 14 bases between the two ends. Germline V gives CDR1 LNHDA, CDR2 SQIVND (reference sequence). CDR3 nucleotides: TGTGCCAGTAGTATCAAAAACGGTCCCCATGGCTACACCTTC. Translating gives CASSIKNGPHGYTF.

The V and J genes are TRBV7-9 and TRBJ2-3; D is ambiguous. This CDR3 is built from 12 residues. V was clipped by 11 bases and J by 4 bases, with 13 bases between them. Germline-derived CDR1 and CDR2 are SEHNR and FQNEAQ (reference sequence). The CDR3 is CALTLSADTQYF. DNA of the CDR3: TGTGCCCTGACTCTCTCTGCAGATACGCAGTATTTT.

The DNA of the CDR3 is TGTGCCAGCAGCTTAGACCGGTTTCCTGGAAACACCATATATTTT. It yields the protein CASSLDRFPGNTIYF. The J gene is TRBJ1-3, the V gene TRBV7-6; D unclear. V was pared by 1 base and J by 2 bases, with 9 bases between. The CDR3 sequence is 15 residues long. CDR1 is SGHVS and CDR2 is FNYEAQ in the germline V gene.

The V call is TRBV12-3 or TRBV12-4, the J call TRBJ1-1, with D maybe TRBD1 (5 bases). The ends were cut back, 7 bases at V and 11 bases at J, with 20 bases in the middle. The CDR3 is 13 amino acids. CDR3: CASIYWGGSRAFF. CDR3 sequence (DNA): TGTGCCAGCATCTACTGGGGGGGTTCGCGTGCTTTCTTT.